The clone carrying this T cell receptor beta chain was observed a few times. The data were taken from a study of blood T cell repertoires in COVID-19. Some clones are missing from TCRdb's copy, which holds only in-frame ones; the method was immunoSEQ multiplex PCR. The table lists some 46,000 clones, around 87% of them singletons. This receptor was identified in a human donor in a cohort sampled during active COVID-19. The sample was peripheral blood.

The CDR3 sequence: CAWSSATGGKSPLHF. The CDR3 nucleotides read TGTGCCTGGAGTTCGGCGACAGGGGGGAAGTCACCCCTCCACTTT. V and J are TRBV30 and TRBJ1-6; 9 positions match TRBD1. Germline CDR1 is GTSNPN and CDR2 is SVGIG (reference sequence). V dropped 2 bases and J dropped 10; count of bases not matched to a gene: 9. The CDR3 is made up of 15 amino acids. The variable domain in full, completed from reference TRBV30 and TRBJ1-6, reads SQTIHQWPATLVQPVGSPLSLECTVEGTSNPNLYWYRQAAGRGLQLLFYSVGIGQISSEVPQNLSASRPQDRQFILSSKKLLLSDSGFYLCAWSSATGGKSPLHFGNGTRLTVT.